This T cell receptor (beta chain) was sequenced for a study of blood T cell repertoires in COVID-19. Germline assignment: CDR1 MNHEY and CDR2 SMNVEV (reference sequence). Trimming cost V 3 bases and J 2 bases, with 7 bases left between them. There are 14 residues in the CDR3. This clone was picked up one time. This table comes from immunoSEQ multiplex PCR, and its TCRdb copy is limited to in-frame clones, with some not included. The sample includes fewer than 500,000 clones, 70% to 85% of them seen just once. Source material: peripheral blood. This clonotype was obtained from a human donor with acute or convalescent COVID-19. The donor label of this sample is uncertain. The rearrangement uses TRBV27 and TRBJ2-2; D gene uncertain. The chain's CDR3 is CASSFLTNTGELFF. The CDR3 DNA reads as TGTGCCAGCAGTTTCCTCACTAACACCGGGGAGCTGTTTTTT.